These T cell receptor beta chains were read from a single sample in a study of beta chain features in type 1 diabetes. Generated by immunoSEQ multiplex PCR, the TCRdb table keeps only in-frame clones and is missing some. In the table there are 680,000 or so clones, less than 20% of which are singletons. Sequencing used naive CD4+ T cells from blood. These TCRs come from a man between 18 and 29 years old in good health. CDR3s leave out the opening cysteine and the closing phenylalanine or tryptophan. The order of the fields is J gene, V gene, clone size, CDR3 protein. Clone sizes are given selectively: once, few, many, or a class where the clone is expanded.

TRBJ2-7	TRBV7-3	few	ASNQETGGYEQY
TRBJ1-2	TRBV6-6	few	ASSPGFYGYT
TRBJ2-7	TRBV28	-	ASRTIAVSYEQY
TRBJ2-7	TRBV5-1	-	ASSLVAGSSYEQY
TRBJ1-3	TRBV6-5	-	ASRATGTAGNTIY
TRBJ2-1	TRBV18	few	ASSPQGSSNNEQF
TRBJ2-7	TRBV5-4	few	ASSRGGTGTYEQY
TRBJ2-5	TRBV5-1	-	ASSLDTTDPRRTTQY
TRBJ2-1	TRBV12-1	few	ASRGYSYNEQF
TRBJ2-5	TRBV4-2	few	ASSLSGGSWETQY
TRBJ1-5	TRBV4-3	-	ASSQESSNQPQH
TRBJ2-3	TRBV28	-	ASSSADTQY
TRBJ2-1	TRBV2	few	ASSDMTGGPNEQF
TRBJ1-5	TRBV20-1	-	SAQTDQPQH
TRBJ1-3	TRBV27	-	ASSPSTPTGPGNTIY
TRBJ2-1	TRBV28	few	ASSLGQREQF
TRBJ2-5	TRBV11-3	once	ASSDTGWGQETQY
TRBJ2-3	TRBV5-6	-	ASSQPLSRDQDTQY
TRBJ1-1	TRBV28	few	ASSFIVPAEAF
TRBJ1-5	TRBV30	few	AWSAYRGQRQPRH
TRBJ1-1	TRBV6-5	-	ASSVNTEAF
TRBJ2-1	TRBV5-1	few	ASSLGLAEQF